These T cell receptor beta chains were read from a single sample in a study of neurological immune-mediated disorders. TCRdb re-called the 5' RACE reads with MiXCR, one entry per CDR3 protein. The profile shows approximately 48,000 distinct CDR3 sequences, under 3.5% of them singletons. The sample was PBMCs. The origin of the receptors is a woman aged 45-59 years with multiple sclerosis. Each CDR3 is given with its conserved first and last residue. Each record gives: V gene, J gene, CDR3 length, CDR3 protein.

TRBV18	TRBJ1-2	14	CASSPQASRDGYTF
TRBV6-2/TRBV6-3	TRBJ2-3	17	CASSYSTSGGSTDTQYF
TRBV27	TRBJ2-1	15	CASSLDRGLGNEQFF
TRBV5-1	TRBJ1-3	15	CASSWDRDSGNTIYF
TRBV20-1	TRBJ1-1	12	CSAKKGNTEAFF
TRBV7-9	TRBJ2-1	13	CASSSGGEYVPFF
TRBV5-1	TRBJ2-5	15	CASSPRAGGQETQYF
TRBV7-2	TRBJ2-4	20	CASSLGPASGGALGKNIQYF
TRBV25-1	TRBJ2-3	15	CASSDRSGRIDTQYF
TRBV5-1	TRBJ2-1	13	CASSLTPEGEQFF
TRBV5-1	TRBJ1-2	14	CASSSMEGRYGYTF